The rows below give T cell receptor beta chains drawn from one sample of a study of blood T cells in healthy people across ages. TCRdb redid the calling of the 5' RACE reads with MiXCR, one entry per CDR3 protein. The table records around 1,900,000 distinct CDR3 sequences, 30% to 40% of them present only once. The sample consisted of blood. The receptors originated from a human donor in good health. The CDR3 runs from the conserved cysteine through the conserved F or W. A D gene is named only where the DNA matches it firmly. Clone sizes are given selectively: once, few, many, or a class where the clone is expanded.

abundance	d_gene	j_gene	v_gene	CDR3aa	CDR3nt
.	.	TRBJ2-7	TRBV4-3	CASSLRLGGRYEQYF	TGCGCCAGCAGCCTGCGGCTGGGGGGCCGGTACGAGCAGTACTTC
few	.	TRBJ1-1	TRBV7-9	CASSLAMDGAGAFF	TGTGCCAGCAGCTTAGCCATGGATGGCGCGGGGGCTTTCTTT
few	TRBD2	TRBJ2-1	TRBV7-7	CASSLDLAGDYNEQFF	TGTGCTAGCAGCTTAGACCTAGCGGGGGACTACAATGAGCAGTTCTTC
once	.	TRBJ1-2	TRBV7-8	CASSLDPIHGYTF	TGTGCCAGCAGCCTCGACCCCATTCATGGCTACACCTTC
.	TRBD1	TRBJ1-2	TRBV15	CATSRRGQGDYGYTF	TGTGCCACCAGCAGGCGAGGACAGGGCGACTATGGCTACACCTTC
.	TRBD2	TRBJ2-1	TRBV6-2/TRBV6-3	CASSSAGNRQNEQFF	TGTGCCAGCAGTTCAGCGGGGAATAGACAAAATGAGCAGTTCTTC
.	TRBD1	TRBJ2-7	TRBV13	CASSFSGGGEQYF	TGTGCCAGCAGCTTTTCAGGGGGCGGCGAGCAGTACTTC
.	TRBD1	TRBJ2-5	TRBV12-3/TRBV12-4	CASRETGVETQYF	TGTGCCAGCAGGGAAACAGGGGTTGAGACCCAGTACTTC
.	.	TRBJ1-2	TRBV4-3	CASSQVDGETIYGYTF	TGCGCCAGCAGCCAAGTCGACGGGGAGACAATCTATGGCTACACCTTC
.	.	TRBJ2-5	TRBV7-2	CVSSAWGEETQYF	TGTGTCAGCAGCGCTTGGGGTGAAGAGACCCAGTACTTC
few	TRBD2	TRBJ2-4	TRBV29-1	CSVGIGTRKNIQYF	TGCAGCGTGGGAATCGGGACTAGAAAAAACATTCAGTACTTC
.	TRBD2	TRBJ2-2	TRBV6-4	CANSELAGGNTGELFF	TGTGCCAACAGTGAACTGGCGGGGGGAAACACCGGGGAGCTGTTTTTT
.	.	TRBJ1-2	TRBV29-1	CSVRLTANYGYTF	TGCAGCGTCAGACTGACAGCTAACTATGGCTACACCTTC
.	.	TRBJ2-7	TRBV28	CASGSTRGSYNEQYF	TGTGCCAGCGGATCAACTCGGGGCTCCTACAATGAGCAGTACTTC
.	TRBD1	TRBJ2-5	TRBV11-1	CASSFLGTGGEEETQYF	TGTGCCAGCAGCTTTCTGGGGACAGGGGGCGAGGAAGAGACCCAGTACTTC
few	.	TRBJ2-7	TRBV5-1	CASSPPGAGASYEQYF	TGCGCCAGCAGCCCCCCGGGGGCAGGAGCCTCCTACGAGCAGTACTTC
.	.	TRBJ1-2	TRBV7-2	CASSLDWSEYGYTF	TGTGCCAGCAGCTTAGATTGGAGTGAATATGGCTACACCTTC
.	TRBD2	TRBJ2-1	TRBV20-1	CSAEGPGLAGPGYEQFF	TGCAGTGCGGAGGGGCCGGGACTAGCGGGCCCAGGGTATGAGCAGTTCTTC
.	.	TRBJ1-2	TRBV25-1	CASSEYHGNYGYTF	TGTGCCAGCAGTGAATATCACGGGAACTATGGCTACACCTTC
.	TRBD1	TRBJ1-1	TRBV7-2	CASSLEAGGAGGGTEAFF	TGTGCCAGCAGCTTAGAGGCAGGGGGCGCGGGTGGAGGAACTGAAGCTTTCTTT
.	.	TRBJ1-2	TRBV20-1	CSAREPTRRPDRDGYTF	TGCAGTGCTAGGGAACCGACCCGACGGCCGGACCGAGATGGCTACACCTTC
.	.	TRBJ1-1	TRBV6-1	CASSVFAGSRTEAFF	TGTGCCAGCAGTGTTTTTGCGGGGAGTCGGACTGAAGCTTTCTTT
few	.	TRBJ2-7	TRBV20-1	CSAASSLSYEQYF	TGCAGTGCGGCCAGCAGCCTCTCCTACGAGCAGTACTTC
.	TRBD2	TRBJ2-2	TRBV7-6	CASSLPSGVPTGELFF	TGTGCCAGCAGCCTCCCTAGCGGGGTTCCCACCGGGGAGCTGTTTTTT
few	.	TRBJ1-5	TRBV6-6	CASSDSQPQHF	TGTGCCAGCAGTGATAGTCAGCCCCAGCATTTT
.	.	TRBJ2-7	TRBV29-1	CSVAQQRSYEQYF	TGCAGCGTCGCCCAGCAACGATCCTACGAGCAGTACTTC
few	.	TRBJ2-7	TRBV6-5	CASSYSHVGVSYEQYF	TGTGCCAGCAGTTACTCTCATGTTGGGGTCTCCTACGAGCAGTACTTC
few	.	TRBJ1-6	TRBV10-3	CAISEADQTPLHF	TGTGCCATCAGTGAGGCGGACCAGACACCCCTCCACTTT
.	.	TRBJ1-6	TRBV4-2	CASSQDDSYNSPLHF	TGTGCCAGCAGCCAAGATGACTCCTATAATTCACCCCTCCACTTT
.	.	TRBJ2-3	TRBV6-2/TRBV6-3	CASSYSDVADTQYF	TGTGCCAGCAGTTACTCGGATGTAGCAGATACGCAGTATTTT
few	TRBD1	TRBJ2-7	TRBV28	CASSLSSDRGYKQYF	TGTGCCAGCAGTTTGTCAAGCGACAGGGGATACAAGCAGTACTTC
.	TRBD1	TRBJ1-4	TRBV20-1	CSARRTGGRYEKLFF	TGCAGTGCTCGTCGAACAGGGGGAAGATATGAAAAACTGTTTTTT
few	TRBD2	TRBJ2-3	TRBV11-2	CASSLVGGGQDTQYF	TGTGCCAGCAGCTTAGTAGGCGGGGGGCAAGATACGCAGTATTTT
.	.	TRBJ1-1	TRBV5-1	CASSFRVASTEAFF	TGCGCCAGCAGCTTCAGGGTGGCGAGCACTGAAGCTTTCTTT
many	.	TRBJ2-7	TRBV12-3/TRBV12-4	CASSLASSYEQYF	TGTGCCAGCAGCTTAGCGTCTTCCTACGAGCAGTACTTC
few	TRBD1	TRBJ2-3	TRBV20-1	CSARRQGLSDTQYF	TGCAGTGCTAGGAGACAGGGATTGTCAGATACGCAGTATTTT
.	.	TRBJ2-3	TRBV2	CASSLFQSTDTQYF	TGTGCCAGCAGTTTATTTCAGAGCACAGATACGCAGTATTTT
.	TRBD2	TRBJ2-3	TRBV6-1	CASSEGASGGTYEQYF	TGTGCCAGCAGCGAAGGAGCTAGCGGGGGGACTTACGAGCAGTATTTT
.	TRBD1	TRBJ1-4	TRBV9	CASSPRDSHEKLFF	TGTGCCAGCAGCCCAAGGGACAGCCATGAAAAACTGTTTTTT
few	.	TRBJ2-3	TRBV12-3/TRBV12-4	CASRLQGRDTQYF	TGTGCCAGCAGATTGCAGGGGAGAGATACGCAGTATTTT